Each of the 14 T cell receptor beta chains below was sequenced from the same sample in a study of human T cells and chemical hapten exposure. The time point here: patch test 3, about 24 weeks after DPC sensitization. Noted treatment: therapeutic diphenylcyclopropenone sensitization with weekly scalp DPC. Via MiXCR, TCRdb re-called the RACE reads, giving one row per CDR3 protein. Of tens of thousands of distinct CDR3 sequences listed, roughly 9.6% are singletons. Sequencing used whole blood, obtained in connection with sensitization to the hapten diphenylcyclopropenone (DPC). The source of these receptors is a woman aged 25 to 45 with alopecia areata. Some clones in this sample may be carry-over from other donors' samples.

The chain employs TRBV27 and TRBJ2-1; TRBD2 matches at 7 bases. This CDR3 is built from 15 residues. The ends lost 6 bases at V and 5 bases at J; junction bases unmatched: 10. Germline CDR1 MNHEY, CDR2 SMNVEV (reference sequence). In nucleotides, the CDR3 is TGTGCCAGCAGCCCAACCGGGACTATAAACAATGAGCAGTTCTTC. This encodes CASSPTGTINNEQFF.

The chain has TRBV2 and TRBJ1-4; no definite D call. Trimming removed 4 bases at V and 5 bases at J, with 8 bases between. Germline loops: CDR1 SNHLY, CDR2 FYNNEI. The CDR3 sequence is 13 residues long. CDR3 in amino acids: CASSVDGNEKLFF. The CDR3 DNA is TGTGCCAGCAGTGTTGACGGGAATGAAAAACTGTTTTTT.

V and J are TRBV5-6 and TRBJ2-3; D ambiguous. In germline, CDR1 is SGHDT, CDR2 YYEEEE. This CDR3 has 15 residues. Trimming removed 1 base from V and 0 bases from J, with 9 bases in between. Here the CDR3 DNA reads TGTGCCAGCAGCTTGAATGTCTTTAGCACAGATACGCAGTATTTT. Protein: CASSLNVFSTDTQYF. Filled out from reference TRBV5-6 and TRBJ2-3, the complete variable domain reads DAGVTQSPTHLIKTRGQQVTLRCSPKSGHDTVSWYQQALGQGPQFIFQYYEEEERQRGNFPDRFSGHQFPNYSSELNVNALLLGDSALYLCASSLNVFSTDTQYFGPGTRLTVL.

This sequence joins TRBV7-3 and TRBJ2-1; TRBD2 agrees at 11 bases. Germline V lookup: CDR1 SGHTA, CDR2 FQGTGA. V gave up 1 base and J gave up 0 bases; unmatched junction bases: 8. The CDR3 covers 19 residues. The CDR3 coding sequence is TGTGCCAGCAGCTTAAGTTCGGGACTAGCGGTCAGCTCCTACAATGAGCAGTTCTTC. This sequence encodes CASSLSSGLAVSSYNEQFF.

In its sample, this clonotype was seen many times. The J gene is TRBJ1-1, the V gene TRBV12-3 or TRBV12-4, with D possibly being TRBD1 (5 bases). There are 14 residues in the CDR3. V was pared by 7 bases and J by 0 bases, with 12 bases between. CDR3 protein: CASTPGGVNTEAFF. In nucleotides, the CDR3 is TGTGCCAGCACCCCCGGGGGGGTGAACACTGAAGCTTTCTTT.

The table lists this clonotype with many counts. This chain joins TRBV5-4 and TRBJ2-5, with a tentative D call TRBD1 (6 bases). The CDR3 has 16 amino acids. V lost 4 bases, J lost 4 bases, and 20 bases lay in between. Looked up from germline, CDR1 is SGHNT and CDR2 is YYREEE (reference sequence). For the CDR3, the DNA is TGTGCCAGCAGCGACAGGCCCGACGCTGCCTTAGAGACCCAGTACTTC. It is translated as CASSDRPDAALETQYF.

This clonotype was counted ten times or more. This sequence joins TRBV2 and TRBJ1-6; TRBD1 aligns across 9 bases. This CDR3 contains 14 residues. V gave up 5 bases and J gave up 7 bases; unmatched junction bases: 3. Germline lookup yields CDR1 SNHLY and CDR2 FYNNEI. CDR3 amino acids: CASSPTGGNSPLHF. The CDR3 bases are TGTGCCAGCAGTCCTACAGGGGGCAATTCACCCCTCCACTTT. Drawing the rest from reference TRBV2 and TRBJ1-6, the complete variable domain is EPEVTQTPSHQVTQMGQEVILRCVPISNHLYFYWYRQILGQKVEFLVSFYNNEISEKSEIFDDQFSVERPDGSNFTLKIRSTKLEDSAMYFCASSPTGGNSPLHFGNGTRLTVT.

This clonotype was picked up many times. The rearrangement uses TRBV27 and TRBJ1-6, with D tentatively TRBD1 (6 bases). The CDR3 is 15 residues long. Trimming took off 8 bases at V and 9 bases at J, with 20 bases between the two ends. The germline V gene has CDR1 MNHEY and CDR2 SMNVEV (reference sequence). CDR3 region: CASYGGGARSSPLHF. The CDR3 region has the DNA TGTGCCAGCTATGGTGGGGGGGCGAGAAGTTCACCCCTCCACTTT.

The count of this clonotype is one. The gene calls are TRBV6-1 and TRBJ2-7; TRBD2 might be the D (6 bases). CDR1 is MNHNS and CDR2 is SASEGT in the germline V gene. V gave up 5 bases and J gave up 2 bases, with 10 bases separating them. The CDR3 has 13 amino acids. The CDR3 bases are TGTGCCAGCAGTCCTAGCGAACCCTACGAGCAGTACTTC. This codes for CASSPSEPYEQYF.

J is TRBJ2-5 and V is TRBV29-1; 10 nucleotides align to TRBD2. The V segment lost 3 bases and the J segment 10 bases; nucleotides outside the gene matches: 8. The CDR3 totals 13 residues. Germline V gene data show CDR1 as SQVTM and CDR2 as ANQGSEA. The CDR3 loop is CSVDGTSAQGQYF. CDR3 coding DNA: TGCAGCGTTGATGGGACTAGCGCCCAGGGCCAGTACTTC.

This clonotype occurred a few times. Written as DNA, the CDR3 is TGTGCCAGCAGCTCAGACAGGGCTAGGACCGGGGAGCTGTTTTTT. Protein sequence: CASSSDRARTGELFF. The chain has TRBV7-3 and TRBJ2-2; 7 bases are a match to TRBD1. The CDR3 runs 15 residues. Germline loops: CDR1 SGHTA, CDR2 FQGTGA. The trim removed 4 bases at V and 5 bases at J, leaving 7 bases unmatched.

This clonotype came up many times. The chain carries TRBV6-5 and TRBJ1-2; 8 positions match TRBD1. The germline gives CDR1 MNHEY, CDR2 SVGAGI. V shed 6 bases, J shed 3 bases, and the junction held 0 bases outside the gene matches. This CDR3 contains 12 residues. The CDR3: CASRQGDYGYTF. The CDR3 region has the DNA TGTGCCAGCAGACAGGGGGACTATGGCTACACCTTC.

This clonotype was found many times. V gene TRBV18 combines with J gene TRBJ1-2; possibly TRBD1 for D (6 bases). CDR1 and CDR2 (germline): KGHSH, LQKENI. The CDR3 consists of 15 residues. V was clipped by 3 bases and J by 5 bases, with 16 bases between them. The CDR3 sequence is CASSPGHRMDYGYTF. As DNA, the CDR3 is TGTGCCAGCTCACCGGGACACCGGATGGATTATGGCTACACCTTC.

This clonotype has ten or more counts. This sequence joins TRBV3-1 and TRBJ2-7; 7 bases line up with TRBD1. Looked up from germline, CDR1 is LGHDT and CDR2 is YNNKEL (reference sequence). The CDR3 totals 12 residues. J lost 2 bases, V lost 5 bases, and 0 bases had no gene match. The CDR3 here is CASSGTAYEQYF. The CDR3, as DNA: TGTGCCAGCAGCGGGACAGCCTACGAGCAGTACTTC.